These 3 T cell receptor beta chains share one sample of origin, sequenced in a study of control samples from healthy donors and cancer patients. The data were produced by immunoSEQ multiplex PCR, yet TCRdb's version contains in-frame clones alone and is incomplete. The data hold roughly 90,000 clones, with around 80% observed a single time. Material: blood. The receptors originated from an older woman in good health.

CDR3 protein: CASFKGAEAFF. CDR3 coding DNA: TGTGCCAGTTTCAAGGGGGCAGAAGCTTTCTTT. This chain links TRBV27 with TRBJ1-1, with 7 bases fitting TRBD1. Trimming cost V 9 bases and J 8 bases; bases outside gene matches: 6. Germline V gives CDR1 MNHEY, CDR2 SMNVEV (reference sequence). CDR3 length equals 11 residues.

The chain employs TRBV18 and TRBJ1-1; D gene unclear. The germline V and J ends were trimmed by 4 bases and 2 bases, with 11 bases remaining between them. The germline V gene encodes CDR1 KGHSH and CDR2 LQKENI. This CDR3 region has 14 residues. The CDR3 is CASSQSARNTEAFF. CDR3 in DNA: TGTGCCAGCTCACAAAGTGCGAGAAACACTGAAGCTTTCTTT.

This chain uses TRBV13 with TRBJ1-2; D is perhaps TRBD1 (5 bases). The V and J ends lost 4 bases and 4 bases respectively, with 13 bases between them. From germline, CDR1 is PRHDT and CDR2 FYEKMQ (reference sequence). CDR3 size: 14 residues. The CDR3 loop is CASSSDSTSYGYTF. Here the CDR3 DNA reads TGTGCCAGCAGCTCCGACAGTACATCCTATGGCTACACCTTC.